The clone carrying this T cell receptor beta chain was picked up one time. The sample belongs to a study of blood T cell repertoires in COVID-19. The overall study: Specimens from acute and convalescent COVID-19 originated in the United States, Italy and Spain. T cells, B-cell-depleted T cells, or PBMCs provided the cDNA or gDNA that served as material.

The J segment lost 7 bases and the V segment lost 4 bases, leaving 3 bases of the junction unmatched. Germline V gene sequence: CDR1 SGHRS, CDR2 YFSETQ. The CDR3 runs to 14 residues. Per the original data handling: The authors estimated nucleated cell counts from reference gene primer amplification. Repertoires were generated with immunoSEQ multiplex PCR, while TCRdb's copy carries only in-frame clones and drops some. The DNA was the basis for D and trimming; V, J and clone size are from that table. The profile shows 51,000 or so clones, about 90% of them singletons. This TCR was sampled from a man at least 80 years old with acute or convalescent COVID-19. The specimen sequenced was peripheral blood. The chain combines TRBV5-1 with TRBJ2-5, with 14 bases matching TRBD2. The DNA of the CDR3 is TGCGCCAGCAGCGGTGGACTAGCGGGGGGGACCCAGTACTTC. It specifies CASSGGLAGGTQYF.